This T cell receptor beta chain was obtained from a study of blood T cells in healthy people across ages. Whole-study findings and limits: Donor CMV infection status was unknown, possibly confounding age-related changes in expanded clonotypes.

Approximately 9.1 milliliters was the volume of peripheral blood drawn from each donor. A sample-barcoded 5' primer and a J-beta primer mix were used in a second PCR of roughly 7 to 12 cycles. TCRdb recomputed calls from the 5' RACE reads with MiXCR, one row per CDR3 protein. This sample has approximately 780,000 distinct CDR3 sequences; about 26% occur once, and the top ten carry 2.5% to 3.5%. In the case of this clonotype: Its antigen is unknown. A read error may account for a junction end that differs from germline.

This CDR3 has 12 amino acids. Germline loops: CDR1 SEHNR, CDR2 FQNEAQ (reference sequence). The same sample was also used in a study of T cells of mothers and their children.

The source material was blood. The clonotype originates from a boy aged 5-17 years in good health. The chain uses TRBV7-9 and TRBJ2-3; no clear D. This CDR3 is CANSSLADTQYF. The CDR3 DNA follows: TGTGCCAACAGCTCCCTCGCAGATACGCAGTATTTT.